A selection of T cell receptor beta chains follows, all from one sample in a study of long-term antiretroviral therapy in people with HIV. Produced via immunoSEQ multiplex PCR; TCRdb's table is partial and in-frame only. Here the sample spans 20,000 to 30,000 clones, roughly four fifths being singletons. The sequencing here drew on unsorted PBMCs, taken 0.7 years before starting antiretroviral therapy. Receptor source: a man younger than 40 with HIV. Each CDR3 is given with its conserved first and last residue. The D gene is left open where the match is weak. Clone size is stated in some rows and not others, as once, few, many or a class when expanded.

CDR3 protein,CDR3 DNA,J gene,V gene,D gene,clone size
CASSLESQRKSPLHF,TGCGCCAGCAGCTTGGAGTCCCAGAGGAAGTCACCCCTCCACTTT,TRBJ1-6,TRBV5-1,.,.
CASSSSGGARNEQFF,TGCGCCAGCAGCTCCAGCGGGGGGGCCAGAAATGAGCAGTTCTTC,TRBJ2-1,TRBV4-1,TRBD2,.
CASSLTGVKETQYF,TGTGCCAGCAGCTTAACAGGGGTGAAAGAGACCCAGTACTTC,TRBJ2-5,TRBV9,TRBD1,.
CASKQGNTIYF,TGTGCCAGCAAACAGGGAAACACCATATATTTT,TRBJ1-3,TRBV7-6,.,once
CASSLYAGTGNTIYF,TGCGCCAGCAGCCTCTACGCCGGGACTGGAAACACCATATATTTT,TRBJ1-3,TRBV5-1,.,.
CASSVEREAYEQYF,TGTGCCAGCAGCGTAGAGCGGGAGGCCTACGAGCAGTACTTC,TRBJ2-7,TRBV9,TRBD2,.
CASSPPVGNPNEKLFF,TGTGCCAGCTCACCCCCTGTGGGGAACCCTAATGAAAAACTGTTTTTT,TRBJ1-4,TRBV18,.,.
CASRGQGVLTQYF,TGTGCCAGCAGGGGACAGGGGGTTTTGACCCAGTACTTC,TRBJ2-5,TRBV6-1,TRBD1,.
CATSRGTSGVYEQYF,TGTGCCACCAGCAGAGGGACTAGCGGGGTGTACGAGCAGTACTTC,TRBJ2-7,TRBV15,TRBD2,.
CAWSISRADGYTF,TGTGCCTGGAGTATAAGTAGGGCCGATGGCTACACCTTC,TRBJ1-2,TRBV30,.,.
CASSFIGQGPTKLPYEQYF,TGTGCCAGTAGTTTCATTGGACAGGGTCCCACTAAGCTGCCTTACGAGCAGTACTTC,TRBJ2-7,TRBV19,TRBD1,once
CASSAGQVGYNEQFF,TGTGCCAGCAGCGCTGGACAAGTGGGTTACAATGAGCAGTTCTTC,TRBJ2-1,TRBV5-8,.,.
CASSSSGGYEQYF,TGTGCCAGCAGCTCTAGCGGGGGCTACGAGCAGTACTTC,TRBJ2-7,TRBV13,TRBD2,.
CAWSVEGTVAKNIQYF,TGTGCCTGGAGTGTAGAGGGCACTGTAGCCAAAAACATTCAGTACTTC,TRBJ2-4,TRBV30,.,.
CASSPGAYEQYF,TGTGCCAGCAGCCCGGGGGCCTACGAGCAGTACTTC,TRBJ2-7,TRBV7-9,.,.
CASSLDFLGKETQYF,TGTGCCAGCAGCTTAGACTTCTTGGGCAAAGAGACCCAGTACTTC,TRBJ2-5,TRBV7-2,.,.
CAWGTGSGNTIYF,TGTGCCTGGGGGACGGGCTCTGGAAACACCATATATTTT,TRBJ1-3,TRBV30,.,.
CASSLTSGLTYEQYF,TGTGCCAGCAGTTTAACCAGCGGGCTAACCTACGAGCAGTACTTC,TRBJ2-7,TRBV27,.,.
CASSFRQGASYEQYF,TGTGCCAGCAGCTTCCGACAGGGGGCGTCGTACGAGCAGTACTTC,TRBJ2-7,TRBV5-4,TRBD1,.
CASSDGRVAGTDTQYF,TGTGCCAGCAGTGACGGCAGGGTGGCTGGCACAGATACGCAGTATTTT,TRBJ2-3,TRBV2,.,once
CASSLGSGTGHEKLFF,TGTGCCAGCAGCCTCGGGTCCGGGACAGGTCATGAAAAACTGTTTTTT,TRBJ1-4,TRBV7-9,TRBD1,.